These 9 T cell receptor beta chains were all obtained from the same sample, sequenced in a study of Ad26.COV2.S vaccination and SARS-CoV-2 variants. The protocol was immunoSEQ multiplex PCR, while the TCRdb copy is restricted to in-frame clones and leaves out a portion. This table has 350,000 to 400,000 clones, less than 90% appearing once. Sample treatment: approximately 18 received Ad26.COV2.S at low or high dose, single or two shots; several received placebo; per-sample allocation not given. Day 63 after the first vaccine or placebo injection was the time point for sampling. Source: peripheral blood, taken in a trial of Ad26.COV2.S vaccine versus placebo. Receptors originate from a person between 18 and 65 years old who received the Ad26.COV2.S COVID-19 vaccine or a placebo.

V and J are TRBV10-3 and TRBJ1-1, with 7 bases lining up with TRBD1. CDR3 length: 16 amino acids. The ends lost 4 bases at V and 0 bases at J; junction bases unmatched: 8. Germline V gene sequence: CDR1 ENHRY, CDR2 SYGVKD. As DNA, the CDR3 is TGTGCCATCAGTGTCTCGGAGGGGGCTCTGAACACTGAAGCTTTCTTT. This gives the protein CAISVSEGALNTEAFF.

CDR3 DNA sequence: TGTGCCAGCAGCTTAGACCCCGGGACAGCAATTATTGCCTACGAGCAGTACTTC. Protein: CASSLDPGTAIIAYEQYF. The gene calls are TRBV11-3 and TRBJ2-7; 7 bases map to TRBD1. The CDR3 runs to 18 residues. V shed 0 bases and J 2 bases; nucleotides not matched to a gene: 13. CDR1 and CDR2 (germline): SGHNT, YENEEA. The full variable domain, rest sourced from reference TRBV11-3 and TRBJ2-7, is EAGVVQSPRYKIIEKKQPVAFWCNPISGHNTLYWYLQNLGQGPELLIRYENEEAVDDSQLPKDRFSAERLKGVDSTLKIQPAELGDSAVYLCASSLDPGTAIIAYEQYFGPGTRLTVT.

The sample holds one count of this clone. CDR3 protein: CTSGLGGPGLGGELFF. DNA for the CDR3: TGCACCAGCGGGTTAGGGGGTCCGGGATTGGGCGGGGAGCTGTTTTTT. The chain has TRBV1 and TRBJ2-2; TRBD1 is the table's D call, not checked against the DNA. TRBV1 is marked as a pseudogene. The CDR3 length is 16 residues.

V is TRBV7-8 and J is TRBJ1-1, with D possibly matching TRBD1 (5 bases). The CDR3 sequence is 14 residues long. The V gene's germline CDR1 is SGHVS and CDR2 FQNEAQ. Trimming left V 1 base short and J 1 base short, with 7 bases between. The CDR3 region has the DNA TGTGCCAGCAGCTTAGTGGGGGGGAACACTGAAGCTTTCTTT. It yields the protein CASSLVGGNTEAFF. The full variable domain, rest sourced from reference TRBV7-8 and TRBJ1-1, is GAGVSQSPRYKVAKRGQDVALRCDPISGHVSLFWYQQALGQGPEFLTYFQNEAQLDKSGLPSDRFFAERPEGSVSTLKIQRTQQEDSAVYLCASSLVGGNTEAFFGQGTRLTVV.

Regarding this clone: This sample also contains other DNA sequences that code for the same CDR3. The gene calls are TRBV5-1 and TRBJ2-1, with TRBD2 matching 10 bases. The CDR3 loop spans 15 amino acids. In germline, CDR1 is SGHRS, CDR2 YFSETQ. The trim removed 0 bases at V and 3 bases at J, leaving 0 bases unmatched. For the CDR3, the DNA is TGCGCCAGCAGCTTGGGGACTAGCGGCTACAATGAGCAGTTCTTC. Protein: CASSLGTSGYNEQFF.

The chain has TRBV3-1 (or the pseudogene TRBV3-2) and TRBJ2-5, with 10 nucleotides matching TRBD1. The CDR3 length is 15 residues. Germline V gene lookup returns CDR1 LGHDT and CDR2 YNNKEL (reference sequence). Trimming took 2 bases from V and 4 from J; bases not matched to a gene: 4. DNA of the CDR3: TGTGCCAGCAGCCAAAGACAGGGGGCGGGAGAGACCCAGTACTTC. Its translation: CASSQRQGAGETQYF.

The V gene is TRBV9, the J gene TRBJ2-1; D unclear. The germline CDR1 and CDR2 sequences are SGDLS and YYNGEE. Trimming removed 4 bases from V and 3 bases from J, with 17 bases in between. This CDR3 is 16 amino acids long. Written as DNA, the CDR3 is TGTGCCAGCAGCTCGTTTCGGACGGATCTCTACAATGAGCAGTTCTTC. This gives the protein CASSSFRTDLYNEQFF.

The rearrangement joins TRBV2 to TRBJ2-7; D is ambiguous. Germline V gene sequence: CDR1 SNHLY, CDR2 FYNNEI. Trimming took 1 base from V and 0 from J, leaving 7 bases between them. CDR3 length: 14 amino acids. The CDR3 sequence is CASSEGFYSYEQYF. DNA of the CDR3: TGTGCCAGCAGTGAAGGGTTTTACTCCTACGAGCAGTACTTC.

The CDR3 region is CSVGTATNTGELFF. In nucleotides, the CDR3 is TGCAGCGTTGGGACAGCCACAAACACCGGGGAGCTGTTTTTT. J is TRBJ2-2 and V is TRBV29-1, with D possibly matching TRBD1 (6 bases). Trimming cost V 4 bases and J 2 bases, with 11 bases left between them. The V gene's germline CDR1 is SQVTM and CDR2 ANQGSEA. This CDR3 has 14 residues.